This is a list of T cell receptor beta chains from one sample in a study of identical twins. In TCRdb, the 5' RACE reads were re-called with MiXCR into one record per CDR3 protein. In the table there are about 720,000 distinct CDR3 sequences, more than 6.5% of which are singletons. The data also belong to a second study, concerning yellow fever vaccine responses in identical twins.

Sequencing used PBMCs. These receptors all stem from a woman under 30 in good health. CDR3s include the opening cysteine and the closing phenylalanine or tryptophan.

v_call	j_call	cdr3_aa
TRBV28	TRBJ1-2	CATSLLESDYGYTF
TRBV6-5	TRBJ1-5	CASSYSRGQPQHF
TRBV12-3/TRBV12-4	TRBJ2-6	CAISLALGQGISGANVLTF
TRBV6-4	TRBJ2-7	CASSAEGVEPASYEQYF
TRBV6-4	TRBJ2-5	CASLQPGPIAGGGIWRRETQYF
TRBV5-1	TRBJ2-2	CASSLFQRGANTGELFF
TRBV12-3/TRBV12-4	TRBJ2-1	CASSFGTPVYNEQFF
TRBV29-1	TRBJ2-7	CSAGNYEQYF
TRBV7-2	TRBJ2-3	CASSPTLAAITDTQYF
TRBV20-1	TRBJ1-5	CSAKEGYSNQPQHF
TRBV27	TRBJ2-7	CASSLMRSYEQYF
TRBV5-1	TRBJ2-5	CASSPQPPGQGQETQYF
TRBV2	TRBJ1-2	CASSEIQGLYGYTF
TRBV4-1	TRBJ2-1	CASSHLPQNNEQFF
TRBV5-6	TRBJ2-7	CASSFYGGSEGQYF
TRBV28	TRBJ2-7	CASSLSGQGKNYEQYF
TRBV29-1	TRBJ1-1	CSVDRSSGIAEAFF
TRBV29-1	TRBJ2-1	CSVPSDRSFEQFF
TRBV20-1	TRBJ2-7	CSARDLAGPAYEQYF